The text below deals with one T cell receptor (beta chain). MiXCR, applied by TCRdb to the RT-PCR reads, yields one record per CDR3 protein. Among under 35,000 distinct CDR3 sequences listed, 37% were seen once. The data derive from a study of patients and donors after allogeneic stem cell transplantation. CDR1 and CDR2 (germline): LGHDT, YNNKEL (reference sequence). The CDR3 runs to 14 residues. Trimming took 0 bases from V and 4 from J, leaving 9 bases between them. The TCR comes from a human donor who was either an allogeneic HSCT recipient or a stem cell or donor lymphocyte infusion donor (not recorded which). It is not recorded whose cells these are; they may come from a transplant donor. Sequencing input: blood, either unsorted or a sorted T cell fraction (not recorded which). The chain uses TRBV3-1 and TRBJ1-2; D is undetermined. CDR3: CASSQEIGPYGYTF. For the CDR3, the DNA is TGTGCCAGCAGCCAAGAAATCGGTCCCTATGGCTACACCTTC.